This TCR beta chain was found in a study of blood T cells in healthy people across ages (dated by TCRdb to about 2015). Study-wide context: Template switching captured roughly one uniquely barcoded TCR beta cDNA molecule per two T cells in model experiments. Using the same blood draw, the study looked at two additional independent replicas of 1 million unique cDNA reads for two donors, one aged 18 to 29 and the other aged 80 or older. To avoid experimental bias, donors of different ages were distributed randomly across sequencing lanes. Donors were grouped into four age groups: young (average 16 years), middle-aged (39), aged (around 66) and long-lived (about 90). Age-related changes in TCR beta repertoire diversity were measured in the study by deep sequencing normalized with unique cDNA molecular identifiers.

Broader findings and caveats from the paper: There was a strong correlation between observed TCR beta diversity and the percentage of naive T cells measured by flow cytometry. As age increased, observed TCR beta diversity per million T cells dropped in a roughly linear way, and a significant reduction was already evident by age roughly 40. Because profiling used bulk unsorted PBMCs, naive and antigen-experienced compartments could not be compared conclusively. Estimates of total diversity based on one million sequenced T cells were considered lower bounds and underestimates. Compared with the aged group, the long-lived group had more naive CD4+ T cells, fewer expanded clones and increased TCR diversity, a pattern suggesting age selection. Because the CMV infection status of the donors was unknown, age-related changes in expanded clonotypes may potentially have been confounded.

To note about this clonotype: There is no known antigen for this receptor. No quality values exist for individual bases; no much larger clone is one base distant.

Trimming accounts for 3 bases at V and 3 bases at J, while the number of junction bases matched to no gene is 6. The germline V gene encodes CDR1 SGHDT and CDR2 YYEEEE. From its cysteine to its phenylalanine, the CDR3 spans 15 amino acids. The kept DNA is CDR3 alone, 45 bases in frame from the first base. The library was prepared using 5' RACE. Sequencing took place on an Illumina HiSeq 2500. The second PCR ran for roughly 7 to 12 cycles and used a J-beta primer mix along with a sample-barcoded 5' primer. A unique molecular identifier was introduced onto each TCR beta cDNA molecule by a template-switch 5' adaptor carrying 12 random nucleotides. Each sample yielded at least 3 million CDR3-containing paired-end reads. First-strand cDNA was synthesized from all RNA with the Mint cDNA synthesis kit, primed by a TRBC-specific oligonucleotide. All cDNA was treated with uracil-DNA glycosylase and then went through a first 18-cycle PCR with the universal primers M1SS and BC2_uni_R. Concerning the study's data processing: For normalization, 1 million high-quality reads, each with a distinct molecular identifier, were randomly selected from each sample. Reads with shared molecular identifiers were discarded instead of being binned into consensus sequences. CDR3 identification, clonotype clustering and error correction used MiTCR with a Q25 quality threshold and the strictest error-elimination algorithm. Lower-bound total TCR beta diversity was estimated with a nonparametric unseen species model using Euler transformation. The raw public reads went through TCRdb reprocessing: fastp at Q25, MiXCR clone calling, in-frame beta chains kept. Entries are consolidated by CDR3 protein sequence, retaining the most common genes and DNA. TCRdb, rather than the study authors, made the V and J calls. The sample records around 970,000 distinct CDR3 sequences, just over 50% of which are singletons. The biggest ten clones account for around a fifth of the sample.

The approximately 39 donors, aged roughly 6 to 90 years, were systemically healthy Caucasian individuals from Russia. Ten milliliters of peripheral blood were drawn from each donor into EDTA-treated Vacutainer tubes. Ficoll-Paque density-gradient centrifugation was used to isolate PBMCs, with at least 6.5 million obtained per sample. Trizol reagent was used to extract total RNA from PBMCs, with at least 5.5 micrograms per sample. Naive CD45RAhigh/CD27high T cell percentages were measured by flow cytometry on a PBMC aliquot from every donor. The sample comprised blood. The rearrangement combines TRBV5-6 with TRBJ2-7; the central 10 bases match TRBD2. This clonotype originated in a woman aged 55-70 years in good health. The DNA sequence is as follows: TGTGCCAGCAGCTCTAGCGGGAGAAAGGTCTACGAGCAGTACTTC. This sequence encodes CASSSSGRKVYEQYF.